The rows below give T cell receptor beta chains drawn from one sample of a study of radiation and T cells in renal cell carcinoma. This table comes from immunoSEQ multiplex PCR, and its TCRdb copy is limited to in-frame clones, with some not included. The sample includes around 180,000 clones, about 85% of them seen just once. This specimen was blood, taken from a patient whose treatment included radiotherapy and nephrectomy. The receptor source for this set is a woman between 50 and 59 years old with renal cell carcinoma. Each CDR3 is given with its conserved first and last residue. Fields, in order: J gene, V gene, CDR3 protein.

J gene: TRBJ2-7; V gene: TRBV19; CDR3 protein: CASSIAGADEQYF
J gene: TRBJ1-2; V gene: TRBV5-6; CDR3 protein: CASEAIGERRPNYGYTF
J gene: TRBJ2-7; V gene: TRBV11-2; CDR3 protein: CASSSPGSKAEQYF
J gene: TRBJ2-3; V gene: TRBV20-1; CDR3 protein: CSARVGDTQYF
J gene: TRBJ1-3; V gene: TRBV19; CDR3 protein: CATRGNTIYF
J gene: TRBJ2-7; V gene: TRBV29-1; CDR3 protein: CSVTGEKDYEQYF
J gene: TRBJ1-5; V gene: TRBV7-2; CDR3 protein: CASSPTGGARQPQHF
J gene: TRBJ2-7; V gene: TRBV19; CDR3 protein: CASSRDRVTYEQYF
J gene: TRBJ1-6; V gene: TRBV19; CDR3 protein: CASNEQGALNSPLHF
J gene: TRBJ2-5; V gene: TRBV5-1; CDR3 protein: CASSLESRGIETQYF
J gene: TRBJ1-2; V gene: TRBV4-3; CDR3 protein: CASSQGLGRYGYTF
J gene: TRBJ1-1; V gene: TRBV6-1; CDR3 protein: CASSENSGNTEAFF
J gene: TRBJ2-5; V gene: TRBV4-1; CDR3 protein: CASSQATSGEQETQYF
J gene: TRBJ2-3; V gene: TRBV6-5; CDR3 protein: CASNPSGGVGDTQYF
J gene: TRBJ1-2; V gene: TRBV9; CDR3 protein: CASSVSSGTENYYGYTF
J gene: TRBJ2-1; V gene: TRBV19; CDR3 protein: CASRVSGGIIYNEQFF
J gene: TRBJ2-6; V gene: TRBV14; CDR3 protein: CASSQERSGTGANVLTF
J gene: TRBJ1-1; V gene: TRBV30; CDR3 protein: CAWSVGIGAEAFF
J gene: TRBJ2-7; V gene: TRBV12-5; CDR3 protein: CASGLIQGYEQYF
J gene: TRBJ1-2; V gene: TRBV6-5; CDR3 protein: CASREGAAGYTF
J gene: TRBJ1-6; V gene: TRBV5-1; CDR3 protein: CASSPTGRNNSPLHF
J gene: TRBJ2-2; V gene: TRBV5-1; CDR3 protein: CASSLGVTGELFF
J gene: TRBJ1-1; V gene: TRBV5-8; CDR3 protein: CASSWEVATEAFF
J gene: TRBJ2-3; V gene: TRBV5-1; CDR3 protein: CASSSGGTDTQYF
J gene: TRBJ1-2; V gene: TRBV7-9; CDR3 protein: CASSSRDSYGYTF
J gene: TRBJ1-2; V gene: TRBV27; CDR3 protein: CASSGDRGHLYGYTF
J gene: TRBJ1-5; V gene: TRBV6-6; CDR3 protein: CASTLTDSNQPQHF
J gene: TRBJ1-1; V gene: TRBV6-1; CDR3 protein: CASSETILTEAFF
J gene: TRBJ1-3; V gene: TRBV7-2; CDR3 protein: CASSLGVGNTIYF
J gene: TRBJ1-6; V gene: TRBV6-6; CDR3 protein: CASSLDRVGSPLHF
J gene: TRBJ2-7; V gene: TRBV5-1; CDR3 protein: CASSLYPALGYEQYF
J gene: TRBJ1-1; V gene: TRBV6-5; CDR3 protein: CASSYGQRNTEAFF
J gene: TRBJ2-2; V gene: TRBV30; CDR3 protein: CASGVLNTGELFF
J gene: TRBJ1-6; V gene: TRBV6-5; CDR3 protein: CASSNNSPLHF
J gene: TRBJ1-3; V gene: TRBV30; CDR3 protein: CAWSPWGPGSGNTIYF
J gene: TRBJ2-1; V gene: TRBV10-3; CDR3 protein: CAISLSPDYNEQFF
J gene: TRBJ1-4; V gene: TRBV7-9; CDR3 protein: CASSYPTGAGEKLFF
J gene: TRBJ2-2; V gene: TRBV4-3; CDR3 protein: CASSQDGAAYTGELFF
J gene: TRBJ1-1; V gene: TRBV7-9; CDR3 protein: CASSLEANTEAFF
J gene: TRBJ2-2; V gene: TRBV4-3; CDR3 protein: CASSHKGRELFF
J gene: TRBJ2-7; V gene: TRBV5-5; CDR3 protein: CASSLVVGYDYEQYF
J gene: TRBJ2-5; V gene: TRBV29-1; CDR3 protein: CSVETGWYQETQYF
J gene: TRBJ2-7; V gene: TRBV25-1; CDR3 protein: CASSESGWTYEQYF
J gene: TRBJ1-3; V gene: TRBV7-9; CDR3 protein: CASRGIGSSGNTIYF
J gene: TRBJ1-2; V gene: TRBV5-1; CDR3 protein: CASTPGGDYGYTF
J gene: TRBJ2-2; V gene: TRBV10-1; CDR3 protein: CASSESGAGTGELFF
J gene: TRBJ2-1; V gene: TRBV19; CDR3 protein: CASTLVLDSYNEQFF
J gene: TRBJ2-7; V gene: TRBV25-1; CDR3 protein: CASSDHHQVSSYEQYF
J gene: TRBJ2-5; V gene: TRBV7-8; CDR3 protein: CASSLAGTSGGRGVGTQYF
J gene: TRBJ2-4; V gene: TRBV6-1; CDR3 protein: CASKGQMGIQYF
J gene: TRBJ1-2; V gene: TRBV27; CDR3 protein: CASSLKGRQGNYGYTF
J gene: TRBJ1-2; V gene: TRBV13; CDR3 protein: CASNPTTGGPGGYTF
J gene: TRBJ2-3; V gene: TRBV6-5; CDR3 protein: CASSWSAGGLGGTQYF
J gene: TRBJ1-2; V gene: TRBV6-6; CDR3 protein: CASSSRETGVFGYTF
J gene: TRBJ1-2; V gene: TRBV29-1; CDR3 protein: CSVEERDINYGYTF
J gene: TRBJ2-7; V gene: TRBV7-2; CDR3 protein: CASSLAPGKSYEQYF
J gene: TRBJ1-2; V gene: TRBV5-1; CDR3 protein: CASSARDRGDYGYTF
J gene: TRBJ1-1; V gene: TRBV7-9; CDR3 protein: CASSFSGGEAFF
J gene: TRBJ2-5; V gene: TRBV13; CDR3 protein: CASSGQGRGTQETQYF
J gene: TRBJ2-5; V gene: TRBV10-3; CDR3 protein: CAISESGQVGFQETQYF